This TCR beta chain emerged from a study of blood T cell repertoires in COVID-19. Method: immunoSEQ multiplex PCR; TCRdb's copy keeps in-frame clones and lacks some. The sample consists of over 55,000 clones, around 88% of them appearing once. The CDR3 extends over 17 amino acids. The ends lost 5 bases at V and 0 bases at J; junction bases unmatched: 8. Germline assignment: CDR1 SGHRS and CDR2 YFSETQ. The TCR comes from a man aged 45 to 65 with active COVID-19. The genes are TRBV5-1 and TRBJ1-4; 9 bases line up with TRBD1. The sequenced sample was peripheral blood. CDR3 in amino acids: CASRRTGDGATNEKLFF. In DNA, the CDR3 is TGCGCCAGCAGGCGGACAGGGGACGGGGCAACTAATGAAAAACTGTTTTTT. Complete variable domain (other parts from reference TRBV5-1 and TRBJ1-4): KAGVTQTPRYLIKTRGQQVTLSCSPISGHRSVSWYQQTPGQGLQFLFEYFSETQRNKGNFPGRFSGRQFSNSRSEMNVSTLELGDSALYLCASRRTGDGATNEKLFFGSGTQLSVL.